This T cell receptor beta chain comes out of a study of blood T cell repertoires in COVID-19. About the study: T cells, B-cell-depleted T cells, or PBMCs provided the cDNA or gDNA that served as material.

The CDR3 contains 14 residues. Between the trimmed V and J ends, which lost 2 bases and 4 bases, there was a span of 9 bases. Per the germline V gene, CDR1 is KGHSH and CDR2 is LQKENI. The repertoire was sequenced with immunoSEQ multiplex PCR; TCRdb's copy has only in-frame clones and lacks some. The profile shows 200,000 to 250,000 clones, more than 75% of them singletons. This receptor was taken from a woman older than 75 with COVID-19, enrolled during active disease. This chain joins TRBV18 and TRBJ1-5; TRBD1 might be the D (6 bases). Sequenced: peripheral blood. CDR3 amino acids: CASSPSGVNQPQHF. DNA of the CDR3: TGTGCCAGCTCACCATCAGGGGTTAATCAGCCCCAGCATTTT.